This TCR beta chain was sequenced in a study of T cells in Graves' hyperthyroidism and ophthalmopathy. Study context: Any treatment followed the collection of peripheral blood at initial diagnosis.

General study points: Researchers found most expanded thyroid clonotypes above 0.001 in blood as well.

This clonotype has only a few counts. Its antigen is currently unknown. When ophthalmopathy did not progress within 18 months, Graves' hyperthyroidism was considered stable. Criteria for exclusion of patients were uncontrolled infection, other autoimmune disease, pregnancy or lactation. V was cut by 1 base and J by 0 bases, with 13 bases left in between. From germline, CDR1 is DFQATT and CDR2 SNEGSKA (reference sequence). The CDR3 consists of 17 residues. TCR beta CDR3 regions were amplified from RNA transcripts. Using the HTBI primer set, a first-round RT-PCR was run on the TCR CDR3. TCRdb fed the multiplex PCR reads into MiXCR, producing one record per CDR3 protein. The sample records approximately 740,000 distinct CDR3 sequences, 12% to 15% being singletons.

The receptor comes from a woman under 30 with Graves' hyperthyroidism. Sequencing was performed on blood. The chain is built from TRBV20-1 and TRBJ2-6; D remains unclear. CDR3 amino acids: CSARAKWTSSGANVLTF. The CDR3 DNA reads TGCAGTGCTAGAGCCAAGTGGACCAGCTCTGGGGCCAACGTCCTGACTTTC.